This TCR beta chain was documented in a study of CD8 T cells in ankylosing spondylitis. Broader study findings: The clones that were linked to disease were reported to be significantly enriched in matched synovial fluid samples from ankylosing spondylitis patients. Certain motif variants had earlier been reported in reactive arthritis synovial fluid and blood. Ankylosing spondylitis blood appeared to carry a characteristic TCR beta motif of 7 or 8 highly homologous variants.

TCRdb reprocessed the 5' RACE reads with MiXCR, giving one entry per CDR3 protein. The sample lists roughly 90,000 distinct CDR3 sequences, 8% to 10% occurring once. CDR1 is SGHDN, CDR2 FVKESK, per germline. V lost 1 base, J lost 3 bases, and 5 bases lay in between. The CDR3 runs 13 residues. This clonotype was recorded at least ten times. Its antigen is still unknown. The source material was blood, either unsorted or a sorted T cell fraction (not recorded which). The TCR comes from a male donor with ankylosing spondylitis or in good health (not recorded which). The chain carries TRBV14 and TRBJ2-3; tentative D call: TRBD2 (5 bases). The CDR3: CASSQAGTDTQYF. DNA for the CDR3: TGTGCCAGCAGCCAAGCGGGGACAGATACGCAGTATTTT.